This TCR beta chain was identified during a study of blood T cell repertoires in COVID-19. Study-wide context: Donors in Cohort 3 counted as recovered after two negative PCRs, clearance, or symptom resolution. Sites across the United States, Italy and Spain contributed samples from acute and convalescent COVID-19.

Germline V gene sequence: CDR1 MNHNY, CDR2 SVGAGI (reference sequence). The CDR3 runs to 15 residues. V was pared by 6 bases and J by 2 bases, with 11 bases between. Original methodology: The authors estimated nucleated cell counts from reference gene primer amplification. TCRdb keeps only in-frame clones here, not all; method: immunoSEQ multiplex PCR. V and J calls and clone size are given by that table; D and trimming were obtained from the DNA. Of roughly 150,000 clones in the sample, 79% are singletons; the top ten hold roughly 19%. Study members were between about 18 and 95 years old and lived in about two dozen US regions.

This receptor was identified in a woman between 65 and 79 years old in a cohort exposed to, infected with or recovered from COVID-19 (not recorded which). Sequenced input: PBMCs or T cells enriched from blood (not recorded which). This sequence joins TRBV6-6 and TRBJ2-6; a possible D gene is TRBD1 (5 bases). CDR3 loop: CASSRIGAGANVLTF. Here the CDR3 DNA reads TGTGCCAGCAGCCGCATAGGGGCTGGGGCCAACGTCCTGACTTTC.